This TCR beta chain comes out of a study of T cell responses to AZD1222 COVID-19 vaccine listed by TCRdb under 2021. A note on the overall study: TCR sequencing covered more than 230 trial participants: 200 to 220 given two doses of AZD1222 and about 26 given two doses of MenACWY control vaccine. Trial participants were enrolled by age into 18-55, 56-69 and 70-plus year subgroups, with 148, 28 and 57 TCR-sequenced participants respectively.

The CDR3 regions of human TCRbeta chains were analyzed by immunosequencing. The authors' analysis ran thus. Repertoire TCRs were checked for matches against a reference library of SARS-CoV-2-specific TCRs that had been generated using the MIRA antigen-specificity platform. Breadth was defined as the fraction of unique TCRs that were SARS-CoV-2-associated, and depth was defined as the fraction of total T cells that were SARS-CoV-2-associated. Each spike-specific TCR was assigned to its reactive spike region and to a CD4 or CD8 class using the MIRA data. Log10-transformed breadth and depth values were compared by one-way ANOVA with Sidak's multiple comparisons tests. TCRdb took this table from immuneACCESS and kept in-frame rearrangements with V and J called. Such tables lack part of the clones; where checked against another copy, unresolved V genes explain under half of the gap, and the rest is unexplained. V and J calls and clone size are as listed in that table; D and trimming were resolved from the DNA. The sample table lists about 150,000 clones, 80% to 90% of them with a count of one. 5.5% to 7% of the sample lies in the top ten.

Read against the paper, the sample's time point label means: sample from adult after SARS-CoV-2 infection, after symptom onset. A couple of convalescent COVID-19 patients, sampled after symptom onset from adults with prior SARS-CoV-2 infection, were also TCR-sequenced for comparison. What the research found in general, with its limitations: Most participants were white British and females outnumbered males, and the authors suggested that clonal diversity may have been underestimated. Spike-specific TCR breadth and depth rose significantly after two AZD1222 doses compared with day 0 and with MenACWY recipients. Because no day 14 peak-response samples were available, repertoires were characterized only after the peak T cell response. The 56-69-year group was small, and its depth increase did not reach significance, likely because of low power. The whole spike protein was spanned by vaccine-associated CD4 TCRs, and dominant responses were seen in regions 160-218 and 743-854. Only a handful of AZD1222 recipients were SARS-CoV-2 seropositive at baseline, limiting conclusions about previously exposed vaccinees. Epitopes outside the regions mutated in the B.1.351 and B.1.1.7 variants were reportedly recognized by nearly half of the unique spike-specific TCRs.

Of note for this clone: Its cognate antigen has yet to be identified. No qualities accompany the bases; no much larger clone lies one base away.

CDR1 and CDR2 are drawn from the germline V gene (reference sequence): SEHNR, FQNEAQ. The CDR3 goes from the cysteine to the phenylalanine over 14 residues. Just the 42-base CDR3 DNA is kept, in frame starting at base 1. V sheds 3 bases and J sheds 2 bases, leaving 11 bases between their ends. This clonotype was obtained from an adult who had recovered from COVID-19. Sequenced here: peripheral blood, sampled after recovery from COVID-19. The V gene is TRBV7-9 and the J gene is TRBJ2-7, with the D gene uncertain. DNA sequence: TGTGCCAGCAGCTTGGGCAGCCAGACCTACGAGCAGTACTTC. It encodes CASSLGSQTYEQYF.